This entry features one T cell receptor (beta chain) sequence. This sample is drawn from a study of human T cells and chemical hapten exposure. MiXCR, run by TCRdb on the RACE reads, gives a single entry per CDR3 protein. The sample shows roughly 90,000 distinct CDR3 sequences, 9.5% to 13% of them seen only once. Germline V gene sequence: CDR1 SEHNR, CDR2 FQNEAQ (reference sequence). The CDR3 runs 15 residues. Trimming shortened V by 4 bases and J by 1 base, and 13 bases separated the two germline ends. Time point: patch test 3, about 24 weeks after DPC sensitization. Treatment described: therapeutic diphenylcyclopropenone sensitization with weekly scalp DPC.

The sequenced sample was whole blood, obtained in connection with sensitization to the hapten diphenylcyclopropenone (DPC). V and J are TRBV7-9 and TRBJ1-1, with a tentative D call TRBD1 (5 bases). This receptor was identified in a woman aged 25-40 years with alopecia areata. Some clones in this sample may be carry-over from other donors' samples. The DNA of the CDR3 is TGTGCCAGCAGCTATACAGGCCAGGGGAACACTGAAGCTTTCTTT. As protein: CASSYTGQGNTEAFF.